Presented here are 24 T cell receptor beta chains from one specimen sequenced in a study of T cells after yellow fever vaccination. TCRdb passed the 5' RACE reads through MiXCR, listing each CDR3 protein once. The table records 450,000 to 600,000 distinct CDR3 sequences, around 17% of them present only once. This material consisted of PBMCs, taken 4 to 6 days after the first yellow fever vaccination. The receptors here all came from a man between 18 and 29 years old who received the YFV17D yellow fever vaccine.

This clonotype was found a few times. The chain is built from TRBV3-1 and TRBJ1-1; D is ambiguous. The CDR3 extends over 14 amino acids. Trimming left V 4 bases short and J 1 base short, with 10 bases between. Germline V gene lookup returns CDR1 LGHDT and CDR2 YNNKEL (reference sequence). DNA for the CDR3: TGTGCCAGCAGCCCCCAAGTGGAGAACACTGAAGCTTTCTTT. Its protein product is CASSPQVENTEAFF.

This clonotype has only a few counts. The J gene is TRBJ2-5, the V gene TRBV12-3 or TRBV12-4, with a possible D match to TRBD2 (5 bases). V was cut by 7 bases and J by 5 bases, with 14 bases left in between. The CDR3 covers 13 residues. CDR3 nucleotides: TGTGCCAGCACGCGAGGGCGATGGGAGACCCAGTACTTC. Translating it yields CASTRGRWETQYF.

This chain uses TRBV1 with TRBJ2-1; the tabulated D call, TRBD2, remains unverified against the DNA. TRBV1 is a listed pseudogene. This CDR3 is 16 amino acids long. CDR3 residues: CTSSQGTSGNGNEQFF. As DNA, the CDR3 is TGCACCAGCAGCCAAGGAACTAGCGGAAACGGGAATGAGCAGTTCTTC.

The V call is TRBV27, the J call TRBJ2-7; the D is unclear. Germline lookup yields CDR1 MNHEY and CDR2 SMNVEV (reference sequence). Trimming cost V 2 bases and J 1 base, with 9 bases left between them. The CDR3 length is 14 residues. The CDR3 sequence: CASSLKPSSYEQYF. CDR3 bases: TGTGCCAGCAGTTTAAAGCCCTCGTCCTACGAGCAGTACTTC.

The chain recombines TRBV6-1 with TRBJ2-1; no clear D gene. Germline values: CDR1 MNHNS, CDR2 SASEGT. The CDR3 is made up of 14 amino acids. The V end was cut by 3 bases, the J end by 0 bases, with 6 bases between. The CDR3 here is CASSDYSSYNEQFF. In DNA form, the CDR3 reads TGTGCCAGCAGTGACTACAGCTCCTACAATGAGCAGTTCTTC.

The chain has TRBV5-4 and TRBJ2-5, with D possibly being TRBD2 (6 bases). Germline values: CDR1 SGHNT, CDR2 YYREEE (reference sequence). The CDR3 sequence is 15 residues long. Trimming cost V 0 bases and J 2 bases, with 11 bases left between them. CDR3 nucleotide sequence: TGTGCCAGCAGCTTGGGCGGGGCGGAACAAGAGACCCAGTACTTC. This translates into CASSLGGAEQETQYF. Full variable domain (rest looked up from reference TRBV5-4 and TRBJ2-5): ETGVTQSPTHLIKTRGQQVTLRCSSQSGHNTVSWYQQALGQGPQFIFQYYREEENGRGNFPPRFSGLQFPNYSSELNVNALELDDSALYLCASSLGGAEQETQYFGPGTRLLVL.

This clonotype was seen a handful of times. This chain connects TRBV2 to TRBJ1-2, with a possible D match to TRBD1 (6 bases). CDR1 is SNHLY, CDR2 FYNNEI, per germline. The V and J ends lost 8 bases and 3 bases respectively, with 10 bases between them. This CDR3 has 12 residues. The CDR3 DNA is TGTGCCAGCCCAGGGGTATACTATGGCTACACCTTC. Amino acids: CASPGVYYGYTF.

The rearrangement links TRBV7-7 to TRBJ2-5; D is ambiguous. V gave up 5 bases and J gave up 2 bases, with 15 bases separating them. This CDR3 has 15 residues. CDR1 is SSHAT and CDR2 is FNYEAQ in the germline V gene (reference sequence). The CDR3 here is CASSPVGFAQETQYF. The CDR3 bases are TGTGCCAGCAGCCCCGTGGGGTTCGCTCAAGAGACCCAGTACTTC. Looking up the rest from reference TRBV7-7 and TRBJ2-5 gives the full variable domain: GAGVSQSPRYKVTKRGQDVTLRCDPISSHATLYWYQQALGQGPEFLTYFNYEAQPDKSGLPSDRFSAERPEGSISTLTIQRTEQRDSAMYRCASSPVGFAQETQYFGPGTRLLVL.

CDR3 nucleotides: TGCGCCAGCAGCCAACCACCTCGCGGCCCACAAGAGACCCAGTACTTC. It yields the protein CASSQPPRGPQETQYF. The chain couples TRBV4-1 to TRBJ2-5; D gene ambiguous. From germline, CDR1 is MGHRA and CDR2 YSYEKL. There are 16 residues in the CDR3. V lost 2 bases and J 2 bases, leaving 15 bases between the germline ends.

The rearrangement links TRBV12-3 or TRBV12-4 to TRBJ2-2; the match to TRBD1 covers 8 bases. The trim removed 4 bases at V and 0 bases at J, leaving 4 bases unmatched. This CDR3 is built from 16 residues. The CDR3 region is CASSWTGLANTGELFF. CDR3 sequence (DNA): TGTGCCAGCAGTTGGACAGGGCTAGCGAACACCGGGGAGCTGTTTTTT.

This clonotype was counted once. V is TRBV20-1 and J is TRBJ1-6, with 8 bases that match TRBD1. CDR3 length equals 13 residues. Germline loops: CDR1 DFQATT, CDR2 SNEGSKA (reference sequence). After removal of 5 bases from V and 8 bases from J, the junction contained 5 bases not matched to a gene. CDR3: CSASGTGDSPLHF. The DNA for the CDR3 is TGCAGTGCTTCCGGGACAGGAGATTCACCCCTCCACTTT.

There are many counts of this clonotype. V gene TRBV7-2 combines with J gene TRBJ1-1; D possibly corresponds to TRBD1 (5 bases). CDR1 and CDR2 (germline): SGHTA, FQGNSA. The V and J ends lost 0 bases and 2 bases respectively, with 10 bases between them. The CDR3 has 15 residues. The CDR3 DNA follows: TGTGCCAGCAGCTTAGCGGGCCAGGGCAACACTGAAGCTTTCTTT. Its translation is CASSLAGQGNTEAFF. The variable domain in full, completed from reference TRBV7-2 and TRBJ1-1, reads GAGVSQSPSNKVTEKGKDVELRCDPISGHTALYWYRQSLGQGLEFLIYFQGNSAPDKSGLPSDRFSAERTGGSVSTLTIQRTQQEDSAVYLCASSLAGQGNTEAFFGQGTRLTVV.

V and J are TRBV5-1 and TRBJ1-5; no reliable D call. This CDR3 region has 15 residues. V gave up 4 bases and J gave up 3 bases, with 14 bases separating them. Germline assignment: CDR1 SGHRS and CDR2 YFSETQ. CDR3: CASSMDGSFNQPQHF. For the CDR3, the DNA is TGCGCCAGCAGCATGGACGGATCCTTCAATCAGCCCCAGCATTTT.

A few counts support this clonotype. This sequence joins TRBV12-3 or TRBV12-4 and TRBJ1-1, with 8 bases lining up with TRBD1. The V segment lost 6 bases and the J segment 7 bases; nucleotides outside the gene matches: 13. This CDR3 has 15 residues. The CDR3 reads CASSTRTGHQDEAFF. The CDR3 region has the DNA TGTGCCAGCAGCACCCGGACAGGGCATCAGGATGAAGCTTTCTTT.

This clonotype was recorded a few times. The chain recombines TRBV12-3 or TRBV12-4 with TRBJ1-1; 7 nucleotides line up with TRBD1. V trimming: 10 bases; J trimming: 1 base; junction bases outside the gene matches: 6. The length of the CDR3 is 13 residues. CDR3 nucleotides: TGTGCCACTCGACAGGGAGAGAACACTGAAGCTTTCTTT. This gives the protein CATRQGENTEAFF.

In this sample, this clonotype turned up a few times. The V and J genes are TRBV27 and TRBJ1-6; D call uncertain. V lost 3 bases and J 9 bases, leaving 12 bases between the germline ends. Germline V gene data show CDR1 as MNHEY and CDR2 as SMNVEV (reference sequence). The CDR3 totals 14 residues. The CDR3 bases are TGTGCCAGCAGTTTTCTAGGGTCCACTTCACCCCTCCACTTT. The encoded protein is CASSFLGSTSPLHF.

This clonotype has more than one count but fewer than ten. The chain carries TRBV24-1 and TRBJ1-1, with a tentative D call TRBD1 (6 bases). The CDR3 loop spans 13 amino acids. The germline gives CDR1 KGHDR, CDR2 SFDVKD. The V end was cut by 3 bases, the J end by 5 bases, with 9 bases between. The DNA of the CDR3 is TGTGCCACCAGTGATGGCAGGGGAACTGAAGCTTTCTTT. As protein: CATSDGRGTEAFF.

To note about this clonotype: Possible read error: a much larger clone is one base away. The V gene is TRBV5-1, the J gene TRBJ2-2; no firm D call. The V and J ends lost 0 bases and 0 bases respectively, with 9 bases between them. Per germline, CDR1 SGHRS and CDR2 YFSETQ. The CDR3 has 16 residues. This CDR3 is CASSLVVSSNTGELFF. CDR3 bases: TGCGCCAGCAGCTTGGTCGTCAGTTCGAACACCGGGGAGCTGTTTTTT.

This sequence joins TRBV9 and TRBJ1-2, with TRBD1 as a possible D gene (5 bases). V lost 4 bases to trimming and J lost 4 bases, with 17 bases between them. CDR1 and CDR2 from the germline V gene are SGDLS and YYNGEE. There are 15 residues in the CDR3. The chain's CDR3 is CASSLPPQGAYGYTF. CDR3 sequence (DNA): TGTGCCAGCAGCCTCCCCCCCCAGGGAGCCTATGGCTACACCTTC.

For this clonotype: With a much larger clone just one base away, this may be a read error. This rearrangement joins TRBV4-2 to TRBJ1-2; D call uncertain. Germline V gives CDR1 LGHNA, CDR2 YNFKEQ. The CDR3 has 14 residues. V was cut by 0 bases and J by 4 bases, with 9 bases left in between. CDR3 region: CASSQDRGVYGYTF. The CDR3 DNA is TGTGCCAGCAGCCAAGATCGCGGGGTCTATGGCTACACCTTC.

The CDR3 coding sequence is TGTGCCGGGAGGGGGTCCACTGGGACCCAGTACTTC. Protein sequence: CAGRGSTGTQYF. The genes are TRBV6-1 and TRBJ2-5, with a weak D call TRBD2 (7 bases). CDR3 size: 12 residues. Trimming removed 11 bases from V and 7 bases from J, with 17 bases in between. The germline V gene encodes CDR1 MNHNS and CDR2 SASEGT.

This clonotype has just a few counts. The chain links TRBV6-1 to TRBJ2-2; TRBD2 agrees at 11 bases. The length of the CDR3 is 15 residues. The ends lost 4 bases at V and 6 bases at J; junction bases unmatched: 4. Germline loops: CDR1 MNHNS, CDR2 SASEGT. CDR3 region: CASSGTSGSAGELFF. The CDR3 nucleotides are TGTGCCAGCAGTGGTACTAGCGGGAGTGCCGGGGAGCTGTTTTTT.

There are a few counts of this clonotype. V is TRBV6-6 and J is TRBJ2-3; D not resolved. Trimming left V 7 bases short and J 5 bases short, with 10 bases between. The CDR3 is 12 amino acids. Looked up from germline, CDR1 is MNHNY and CDR2 is SVGAGI (reference sequence). CDR3 residues: CASNDVRDTQYF. DNA of the CDR3: TGTGCCAGCAACGACGTCCGAGATACGCAGTATTTT.

V is TRBV6-1 and J is TRBJ2-5; 11 bases line up with TRBD2. The germline CDR1 and CDR2 sequences are MNHNS and SASEGT. V was clipped by 7 bases and J by 7 bases; unmatched bases: 8. The CDR3 runs to 14 residues. CDR3 nucleotide sequence: TGTGCCAGCAACGAACTAGCGGGGGACGCGACCCAGTACTTC. Amino acids: CASNELAGDATQYF.